Listed here are 3 T cell receptor beta chains from one sample, sequenced in a study of radiotherapy plus CTLA-4 blockade in lung cancer. Sequencing used immunoSEQ multiplex PCR; TCRdb keeps in-frame clones, though not all of them. The profile covers tens of thousands of clones, with approximately 68% appearing a single time and about 8% taken by the ten largest. Sample: peripheral blood, taken from a patient treated with radiotherapy plus ipilimumab. These receptors were collected from a human donor with non-small cell lung cancer whose response to radiotherapy plus ipilimumab could not be evaluated.

This rearrangement joins TRBV5-4 to TRBJ2-5, with 11 bases identical to TRBD2. CDR1 and CDR2 from the germline V gene are SGHNT and YYREEE (reference sequence). V lost 3 bases to trimming and J lost 1 base; unmatched junction nucleotides: 5. The CDR3 has 16 residues. DNA of the CDR3: TGTGCCAGCAGCTACGGTAGCGGGAGGGTCCAAGAGACCCAGTACTTC. Its protein is CASSYGSGRVQETQYF.

The chain links TRBV11-1 to TRBJ2-7; D gene ambiguous. CDR1 is SGHAT, CDR2 FQDESV, per germline (reference sequence). V lost 1 base and J lost 3, with 10 bases in between. The CDR3 length is 14 residues. Written as DNA, the CDR3 is TGTGCCAGCAGCTTAGACCTCCCAGACTACGAGCAGTACTTC. This sequence encodes CASSLDLPDYEQYF.

This clone appeared a single time. The chain uses TRBV10-1 and TRBJ2-7; 12 nucleotides line up with TRBD2. The CDR3 runs to 15 residues. V dropped 6 bases and J dropped 5; count of bases not matched to a gene: 8. The V gene's germline CDR1 is WNHNN and CDR2 SYGVQD (reference sequence). For the CDR3, the DNA is TGCGCCAGCAGCCGAGCTAGCGGGAGGGCCGACGAGCAGTACTTC. Protein product: CASSRASGRADEQYF.